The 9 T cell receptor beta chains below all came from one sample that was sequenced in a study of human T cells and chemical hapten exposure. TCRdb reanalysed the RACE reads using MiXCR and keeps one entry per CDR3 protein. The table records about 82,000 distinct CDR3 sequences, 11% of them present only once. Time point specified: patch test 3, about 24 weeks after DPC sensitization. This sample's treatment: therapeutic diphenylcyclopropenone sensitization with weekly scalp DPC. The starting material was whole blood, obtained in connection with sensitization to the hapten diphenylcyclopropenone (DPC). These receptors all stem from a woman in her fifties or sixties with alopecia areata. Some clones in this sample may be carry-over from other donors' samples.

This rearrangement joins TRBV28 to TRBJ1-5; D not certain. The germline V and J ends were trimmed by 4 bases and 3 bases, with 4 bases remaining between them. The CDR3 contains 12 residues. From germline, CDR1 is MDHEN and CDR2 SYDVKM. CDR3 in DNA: TGTGCCAGCAGTTCGTTCAATCAGCCCCAGCATTTT. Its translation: CASSSFNQPQHF.

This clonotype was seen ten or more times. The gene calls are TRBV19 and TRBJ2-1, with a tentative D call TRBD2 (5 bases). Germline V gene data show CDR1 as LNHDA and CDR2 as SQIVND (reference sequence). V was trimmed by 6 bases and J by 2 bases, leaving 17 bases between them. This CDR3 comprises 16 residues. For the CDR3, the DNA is TGTGCCAGTAGCCCCCGGACTGGATCGACCTACAATGAGCAGTTCTTC. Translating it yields CASSPRTGSTYNEQFF.

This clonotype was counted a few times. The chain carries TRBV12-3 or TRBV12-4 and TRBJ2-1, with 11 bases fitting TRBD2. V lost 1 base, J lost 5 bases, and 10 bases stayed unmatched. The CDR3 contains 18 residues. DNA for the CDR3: TGTGCCAGCAGTTTAGAGCGACTAGCGGGACAGGCGAACAATGAGCAGTTCTTC. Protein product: CASSLERLAGQANNEQFF.

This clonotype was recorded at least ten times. The CDR3 DNA reads as TGTGCCAGTAGTATAGGAAGCGGGGATTACAATGAGCAGTTCTTC. This codes for CASSIGSGDYNEQFF. The rearrangement uses TRBV19 and TRBJ2-1; TRBD2 agrees at 7 bases. Germline V gene sequence: CDR1 LNHDA, CDR2 SQIVND (reference sequence). The CDR3 sequence is 15 residues long. The V segment lost 1 base and the J segment 4 bases; nucleotides outside the gene matches: 4.

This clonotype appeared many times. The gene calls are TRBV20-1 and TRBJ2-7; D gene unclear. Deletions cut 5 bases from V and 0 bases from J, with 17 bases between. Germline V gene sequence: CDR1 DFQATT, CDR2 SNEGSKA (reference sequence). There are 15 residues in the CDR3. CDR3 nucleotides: TGCAGTGCTCCGGTTAGAGAGGTTAGCTCCTACGAGCAGTACTTC. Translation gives CSAPVREVSSYEQYF.

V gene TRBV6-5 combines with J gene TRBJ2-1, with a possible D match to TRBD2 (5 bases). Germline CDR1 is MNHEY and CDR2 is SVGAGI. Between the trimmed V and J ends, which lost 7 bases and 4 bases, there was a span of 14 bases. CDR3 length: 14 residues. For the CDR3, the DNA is TGTGCCAGCACCCGGGCGGGCGGGTACAATGAGCAGTTCTTC. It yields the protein CASTRAGGYNEQFF.

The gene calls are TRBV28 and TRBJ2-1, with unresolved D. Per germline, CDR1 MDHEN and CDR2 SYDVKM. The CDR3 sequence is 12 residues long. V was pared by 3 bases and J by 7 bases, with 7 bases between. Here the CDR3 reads CASSFTGNEQFF. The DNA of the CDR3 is TGTGCCAGCAGTTTTACCGGGAATGAGCAGTTCTTC.

The CDR3 DNA follows: TGCAGTGCTAGAAAACAGGGTTTAGACTACAATGAGCAGTTCTTC. It codes for CSARKQGLDYNEQFF. This chain links TRBV20-1 with TRBJ2-1; TRBD1 might be the D (6 bases). The CDR3 spans 15 residues. The germline V gene has CDR1 DFQATT and CDR2 SNEGSKA (reference sequence). Trimming removed 2 bases at V and 3 bases at J, with 14 bases between.

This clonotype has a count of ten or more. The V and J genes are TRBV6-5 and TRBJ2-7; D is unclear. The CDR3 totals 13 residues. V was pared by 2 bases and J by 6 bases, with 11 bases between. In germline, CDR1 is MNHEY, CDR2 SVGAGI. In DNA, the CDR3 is TGTGCCAGCAGTTACCGGCTCCCTGGCGAGCAGTACTTC. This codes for CASSYRLPGEQYF.